This passage covers 6 T cell receptor beta chains from one sample sequenced in a study of blood T cell repertoires in COVID-19 (dated by TCRdb to 2018 to 2021). The library was built by means of the immunoSEQ multiplex PCR assay. The table was pulled from immuneACCESS by TCRdb, which kept in-frame rearrangements only. Such tables lose some clones; where checked, under half of the loss comes from unresolved V genes, and the rest has no known cause. The sample table holds under 400,000 clones, of which about nine tenths were seen once. The ten largest clonotypes hold around 4% of the sample. The sample taken for sequencing was peripheral blood. These receptors were obtained from a woman aged 55-69 years with COVID-19, enrolled during active disease.

In its sample, this clone was seen once. V is TRBV7-2 and J is TRBJ1-3, with TRBD1 matching over 11 bases. Germline loops: CDR1 SGHTA, CDR2 FQGNSA. The V segment lost 4 bases and the J segment 4 bases; nucleotides outside the gene matches: 12. The CDR3 length is 18 residues. The CDR3 DNA is TGTGCCAGCAGCTCATTCTCCGGGACAGGGGGACGCGGAAACACCATATATTTT. It translates to CASSSFSGTGGRGNTIYF.

This chain connects TRBV18 to TRBJ2-2, with 13 bases that match TRBD2. Germline V lookup: CDR1 KGHSH, CDR2 LQKENI. V shed 4 bases, J shed 3 bases, and the junction held 2 bases outside the gene matches. The CDR3 has 16 residues. The CDR3 loop reads CASSRGTSGDTGELFF. The CDR3 DNA reads TGTGCCAGCTCACGCGGGACTAGCGGGGACACCGGGGAGCTGTTTTTT.

The gene calls are TRBV5-6 and TRBJ1-4, with D tentatively TRBD1 (5 bases). V was cut by 4 bases and J by 5 bases, with 15 bases left in between. This CDR3 has 15 amino acids. CDR1 is SGHDT, CDR2 YYEEEE, per germline. The CDR3 sequence: CASSRWGETNEKLFF. The CDR3, as DNA: TGTGCCAGCAGCCGGTGGGGCGAGACGAATGAAAAACTGTTTTTT.

This chain connects TRBV28 to TRBJ1-3; D call uncertain. V dropped 5 bases and J dropped 0 bases, with 8 bases sitting between them. In germline, CDR1 is MDHEN, CDR2 SYDVKM. The CDR3 length is 14 residues. The CDR3 nucleotides are TGTGCCAGCAGTAAGAGGATCTCTGGAAACACCATATATTTT. Translation gives CASSKRISGNTIYF.

V gene TRBV4-2 combines with J gene TRBJ1-1; D might be TRBD1 (5 bases). The CDR3 length is 13 residues. Germline-derived CDR1 and CDR2 are LGHNA and YNFKEQ. Deletions cut 0 bases from V and 12 bases from J, with 14 bases between. The CDR3 region is CASSQDLQGSPFF. The CDR3 coding sequence is TGTGCCAGCAGCCAAGATCTGCAGGGATCGCCTTTCTTT.

The CDR3 nucleotides read TGCGCCAGCAGCCTCCACTGGACGGGGGGTTCGGAGGGAAACACCATATATTTT. It is translated as CASSLHWTGGSEGNTIYF. The chain links TRBV4-1 to TRBJ1-3; TRBD1 might be the D (5 bases). Germline V gene lookup returns CDR1 MGHRA and CDR2 YSYEKL. Between the trimmed V and J ends, which lost 4 bases and 4 bases, there was a span of 23 bases. This CDR3 is built from 18 residues.